The source of this T cell receptor (beta chain) is a study of OX40 agonist ivuxolimab in advanced cancers. Across the whole study: Patients in dose escalation had liver, melanoma, kidney or head and neck cancers.

As regards this clone: The antigen is undetermined.

Whole-study results and caveats: At 0.1 to 3.0 mg/kg, clonal expansion of CD4+ and CD8+ blood T cells had occurred by week 6.

CDR1 and CDR2 (germline): SGHTA, FQGNSA. The CDR3 is 14 amino acids. V shed 3 bases and J shed 4 bases, with 7 bases lying between them. Sequenced by immunoSEQ multiplex PCR; TCRdb stores in-frame clones only, minus some. The data contain 65,000 or so clones, 75% to 90% of them singletons. The specimen comprised CD4+ or CD8+ T cells sorted from blood, sampled in a trial of the OX40 agonist ivuxolimab. The gene calls are TRBV7-2 and TRBJ1-6; the D is unclear. The TCR was taken from an adult with an advanced solid tumor such as melanoma, head and neck, liver or kidney cancer. Written as DNA, the CDR3 is TGTGCCAGCAGCTTCGGGGATTATAATTCACCCCTCCACTTT. Translated: CASSFGDYNSPLHF.